Listed here are 15 T cell receptor beta chains from one sample, sequenced in a study of blood T cell repertoires in COVID-19. Clones were read by immunoSEQ multiplex PCR, and TCRdb kept only the in-frame ones, dropping some. Among 65,000 to 80,000 clones, about 80% were seen once, and the ten largest hold around 10%. Sequencing was done on a sample of peripheral blood. These receptors all stem from a man aged 50 to 60 with acute or convalescent COVID-19.

The chain couples TRBV6-1 to TRBJ1-1, with D unresolved. Germline CDR1 reads MNHNS; CDR2 reads SASEGT. The V end lost 0 bases, the J end lost 10 bases, and 12 bases lay between the germline ends. There are 13 residues in the CDR3. The CDR3 coding sequence is TGTGCCAGCAGTGAAGCAGGTTGGCAGGCAGCTTTCTTT. Translation: CASSEAGWQAAFF.

The chain employs TRBV7-6 and TRBJ1-1, with D perhaps matching TRBD1 (5 bases). Trimming took 0 bases from V and 1 from J, leaving 6 bases between them. This CDR3 is 14 amino acids long. The germline V gene encodes CDR1 SGHVS and CDR2 FNYEAQ. As DNA, the CDR3 is TGTGCCAGCAGCTTAGCGGGGGGGAACACTGAAGCTTTCTTT. It is translated as CASSLAGGNTEAFF. The full variable domain, completed using reference TRBV7-6 and TRBJ1-1, is GAGVSQSPRYKVTKRGQDVALRCDPISGHVSLYWYRQALGQGPEFLTYFNYEAQQDKSGLPNDRFSAERPEGSISTLTIQRTEQRDSAMYRCASSLAGGNTEAFFGQGTRLTVV.

A few counts support this clone. The J gene is TRBJ1-3, the V gene TRBV12-2. TRBV12-2 is a pseudogene segment. The CDR3 is 17 amino acids. The CDR3 region is CASRLYLPGNSGNTIYF. The CDR3, as DNA: TGTGCAAGTCGCTTATATCTCCCGGGGAACTCTGGAAACACCATATATTTT.

This clone was detected only once. This chain's CDR3 is CASSFARGGAGGYTF. CDR3 coding DNA: TGTGCCAGCAGCTTCGCGAGGGGGGGGGCTGGTGGCTACACCTTC. The V gene is TRBV7-2, the J gene TRBJ1-2, with a weak D call TRBD1 (6 bases). This CDR3 comprises 15 residues. The germline gives CDR1 SGHTA, CDR2 FQGNSA. V lost 3 bases and J lost 7, with 18 bases in between.

The sample holds a few counts of this clone. The CDR3 sequence is CASSLADEKLFF. CDR3 sequence (DNA): TGTGCCAGCAGCTTGGCCGATGAAAAACTGTTTTTT. This sequence joins TRBV5-5 and TRBJ1-4; D gene uncertain. The V gene's germline CDR1 is SGHKS and CDR2 YYEKEE (reference sequence). V lost 0 bases, J lost 6 bases, and 3 bases lay in between. The CDR3 has 12 residues.

The chain has TRBV11-2 and TRBJ2-3, with 11 bases identical to TRBD2. The CDR3 totals 18 residues. The germline V gene has CDR1 SGHAT and CDR2 FQNNGV. J lost 2 bases, V lost 5 bases, and 12 bases had no gene match. CDR3 in DNA: TGTGCCAGCAGCACACCCCTCGGACTAGCGGGTGACACAGATACGCAGTATTTT. Residues: CASSTPLGLAGDTDTQYF.

The gene calls are TRBV4-3 and TRBJ2-2, with D perhaps TRBD2 (5 bases). The CDR3 spans 17 residues. V gave up 0 bases and J gave up 1 base, with 12 bases separating them. The germline V gene encodes CDR1 LGHNA and CDR2 YSLEER. The CDR3 sequence: CASSQEPAAMNTGELFF. The CDR3 bases are TGCGCCAGCAGCCAAGAACCAGCGGCTATGAACACCGGGGAGCTGTTTTTT.

The genes are TRBV27 and TRBJ2-1, with 10 positions matching TRBD2. Germline CDR1 and CDR2: MNHEY and SMNVEV (reference sequence). The V gene end was trimmed by 5 bases and the J gene end by 8 bases; junction bases not matched to a gene: 15. CDR3 length equals 17 residues. As DNA, the CDR3 is TGTGCCAGCAGTAGAAACACCGGGACTAGCGAGTTTCATGAGCAGTTCTTC. The encoded protein is CASSRNTGTSEFHEQFF.

This clone was observed once. The chain is built from TRBV24-1 and TRBJ2-2, with TRBD1 identical over 8 bases. Germline loops: CDR1 KGHDR, CDR2 SFDVKD. V trimming: 3 bases; J trimming: 2 bases; junction bases outside the gene matches: 7. The CDR3 is 17 residues long. CDR3 coding DNA: TGTGCCACCAGTGATCCCCCAGGACAGGGAAACACCGGGGAGCTGTTTTTT. Translation: CATSDPPGQGNTGELFF.

V is TRBV12-3 or TRBV12-4 and J is TRBJ1-2; possibly TRBD1 for D (6 bases). CDR3 length: 13 amino acids. Trimming shortened V by 5 bases and J by 5 bases, and 12 bases separated the two germline ends. The CDR3 region has the DNA TGTGCCAGCAGTCTTGGACAGTTATATGGCTACACCTTC. Translating it yields CASSLGQLYGYTF.

This clone was observed a single time. This chain joins TRBV3-1 (or the pseudogene TRBV3-2) and TRBJ1-2; D gene uncertain. The CDR3 is made up of 12 amino acids. With 0 bases removed from V and 8 bases from J, the gap between germline ends came to 7 bases. In germline, CDR1 is LGHDT, CDR2 YNNKEL (reference sequence). CDR3 bases: TGTGCCAGCAGCCAAGATAAATCGGGCTACACCTTC. It codes for CASSQDKSGYTF.

V usage is TRBV15 and J usage is TRBJ1-4; D unclear. Germline values: CDR1 LNHNV, CDR2 YYDKDF (reference sequence). This CDR3 is 15 amino acids long. V gave up 9 bases and J gave up 4 bases, with 18 bases separating them. The CDR3 sequence is CATAPRARSNEKLFF. CDR3 sequence (DNA): TGTGCCACGGCCCCCCGCGCACGGAGTAATGAAAAACTGTTTTTT. The variable domain in full, with the rest retrieved from reference TRBV15 and TRBJ1-4, is DAMVIQNPRYQVTQFGKPVTLSCSQTLNHNVMYWYQQKSSQAPKLLFHYYDKDFNNEADTPDNFQSRRPNTSFCFLDIRSPGLGDTAMYLCATAPRARSNEKLFFGSGTQLSVL.

This rearrangement joins TRBV2 to TRBJ1-5; no firm D call. V was cut by 3 bases and J by 4 bases, with 25 bases left in between. Germline V CDR1 and CDR2: SNHLY, FYNNEI. This CDR3 comprises 19 residues. CDR3 sequence: CASSDSPLGGKGPNQPQHF. The CDR3 coding sequence is TGTGCCAGCAGTGATTCCCCCCTCGGAGGGAAGGGTCCTAATCAGCCCCAGCATTTT.

The chain recombines TRBV2 with TRBJ2-3, with D tentatively TRBD2 (7 bases). Germline-derived CDR1 and CDR2 are SNHLY and FYNNEI. This CDR3 contains 15 residues. Trimming left V 7 bases short and J 1 base short, with 15 bases between. The CDR3 reads CASTQSGGGTDTQYF. The CDR3 bases are TGTGCCAGCACCCAATCGGGGGGCGGCACAGATACGCAGTATTTT.

This sequence joins TRBV4-3 and TRBJ1-2, with 12 bases lining up with TRBD1. In germline, CDR1 is LGHNA, CDR2 YSLEER. CDR3 length: 16 amino acids. Losses at the gene ends were 3 bases for V and 7 bases for J; bases not matched to a gene: 9. The CDR3 nucleotides read TGCGCCAGCAGCCACGTTAGGGACAGGGGGCGGAGTGGCTACACCTTC. Translated, it gives CASSHVRDRGRSGYTF.